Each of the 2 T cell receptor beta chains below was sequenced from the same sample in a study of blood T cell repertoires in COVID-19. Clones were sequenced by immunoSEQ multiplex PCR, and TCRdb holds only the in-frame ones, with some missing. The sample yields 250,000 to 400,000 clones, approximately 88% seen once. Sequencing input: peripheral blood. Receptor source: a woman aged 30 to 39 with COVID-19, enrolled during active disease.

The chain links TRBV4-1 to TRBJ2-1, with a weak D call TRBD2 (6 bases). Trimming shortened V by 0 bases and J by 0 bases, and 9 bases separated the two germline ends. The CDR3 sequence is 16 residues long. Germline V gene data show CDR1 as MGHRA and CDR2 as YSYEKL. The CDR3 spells CASSQDAGTSYNEQFF. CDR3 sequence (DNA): TGCGCCAGCAGCCAAGACGCGGGGACCTCCTACAATGAGCAGTTCTTC.

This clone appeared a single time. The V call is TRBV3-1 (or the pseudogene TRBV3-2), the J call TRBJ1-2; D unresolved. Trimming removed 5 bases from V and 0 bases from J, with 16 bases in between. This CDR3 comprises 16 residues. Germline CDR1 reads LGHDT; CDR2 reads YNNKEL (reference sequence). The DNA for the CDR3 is TGTGCCAGCAGCGCACTACCGACTAATCCTAACTATGGCTACACCTTC. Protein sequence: CASSALPTNPNYGYTF.